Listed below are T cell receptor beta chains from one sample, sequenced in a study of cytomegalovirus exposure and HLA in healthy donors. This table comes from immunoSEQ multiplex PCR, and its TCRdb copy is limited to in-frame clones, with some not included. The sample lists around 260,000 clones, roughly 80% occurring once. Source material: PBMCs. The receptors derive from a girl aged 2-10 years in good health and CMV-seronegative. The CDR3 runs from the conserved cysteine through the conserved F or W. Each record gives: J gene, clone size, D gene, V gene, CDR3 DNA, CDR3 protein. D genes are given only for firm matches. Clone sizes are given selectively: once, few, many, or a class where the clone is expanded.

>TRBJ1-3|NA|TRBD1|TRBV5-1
TGCGCCAGCAGCTGGGGAGACAGGGGGCACGGAAACACCATATATTTT
CASSWGDRGHGNTIYF
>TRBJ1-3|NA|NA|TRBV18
TGTGCCAGCTCACCACCGAGGGCAGAAGGAAACACCATATATTTT
CASSPPRAEGNTIYF
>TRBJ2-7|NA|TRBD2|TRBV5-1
TGCGCCAGCAGCGAGGGACCAGCGGGAGCCTACGAGCAGTACTTC
CASSEGPAGAYEQYF
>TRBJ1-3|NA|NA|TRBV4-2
TGTGCCAGCAGCCAAGATCAGGGAACAGGTGGAAACACCATATATTTT
CASSQDQGTGGNTIYF
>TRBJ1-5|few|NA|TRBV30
TGTGCCTGGAGTCCCGTGGGAGGTACCAGTGCTTTGCGTCAGCCCCAGCATTTT
CAWSPVGGTSALRQPQHF
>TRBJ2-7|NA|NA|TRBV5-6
TGTGCCAGCCGTTCTGGCAGGGAGGCCTACGAGCAGTACTTC
CASRSGREAYEQYF
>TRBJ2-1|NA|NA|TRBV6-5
TGTGCCAGCAGTTACTCTTCGGGGAGGGAGCAGTTCTTC
CASSYSSGREQFF
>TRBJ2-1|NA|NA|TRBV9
TGTGCCAGCAGCGTGGATGGCGGAGGGCCCATCAATGAGCAGTTCTTC
CASSVDGGGPINEQFF
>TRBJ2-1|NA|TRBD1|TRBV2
TGTGCCAGCAGTGGACAGGGGAACCCATTCCAGCAGTTCTTC
CASSGQGNPFQQFF
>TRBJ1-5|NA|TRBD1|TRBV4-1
TGCGCCAGCAGCCAACTCACAGGGGAGAATCAGCCCCAGCATTTT
CASSQLTGENQPQHF
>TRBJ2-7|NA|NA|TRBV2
TGTGCCAGCAGCGAAAGGGGAGGAAACTACGAGCAGTACTTC
CASSERGGNYEQYF
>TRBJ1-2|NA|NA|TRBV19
TGTGCCAGTAGTCCGAGCTCGGCCGACAGGAGTAACTATGGCTACACCTTC
CASSPSSADRSNYGYTF
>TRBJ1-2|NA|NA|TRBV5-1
TGCGCCAGCAGCCCCGGAGGGGCCCCGTTTGGCTACACCTTC
CASSPGGAPFGYTF
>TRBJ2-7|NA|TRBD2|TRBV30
TGTGCCTGGAGTTGGGTAGCGGGATCCTACGAGCAGTACTTC
CAWSWVAGSYEQYF
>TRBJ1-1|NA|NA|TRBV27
TGTGCCAGCCAGAGAGGGTCGCGGGCTGAAGCTTTCTTT
CASQRGSRAEAFF
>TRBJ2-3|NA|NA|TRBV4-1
TGCGCCAGCAGCCAAAGTACGGGGTCCTTCACAGATACGCAGTATTTT
CASSQSTGSFTDTQYF
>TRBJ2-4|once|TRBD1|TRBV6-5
TGTGCCAGCAGAATCCGGGACAGGGACAACATTCAGTACTTC
CASRIRDRDNIQYF
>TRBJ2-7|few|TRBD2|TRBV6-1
TGTGCCAGCAGTGAATGGGTAGCGGGAGAGGGGGACGAGCAGTACTTC
CASSEWVAGEGDEQYF
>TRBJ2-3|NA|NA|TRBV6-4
TGTGCCAGCAGTGACCGGGGGGCCTTTAGCACAGATACGCAGTATTTT
CASSDRGAFSTDTQYF
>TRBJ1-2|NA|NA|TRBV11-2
TGTGCCAGCGAGGAAGGAGGGGCGGCAGGCTATGGCTACACCTTC
CASEEGGAAGYGYTF
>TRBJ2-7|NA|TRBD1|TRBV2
TGTGCCAGCAGTACTACGGGACAGGGGCTCTACGAGCAGTACTTC
CASSTTGQGLYEQYF
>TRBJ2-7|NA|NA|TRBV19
TGTGCCAGTAGTGGAGTCCAAGGCAACGAGCAGTACTTC
CASSGVQGNEQYF
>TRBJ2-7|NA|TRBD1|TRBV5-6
TGTGCCAGCAGCTTTTTCGACAGGGGGGACGAGCAGTACTTC
CASSFFDRGDEQYF
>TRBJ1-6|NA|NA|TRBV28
TGTGCCAGCACTTTACCTCTGAGCGGGTCACCCCTCCACTTT
CASTLPLSGSPLHF
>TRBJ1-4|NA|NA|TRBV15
TGTGCCACCAGCAGAGATCGGGGGTATGCTAATGAAAAACTGTTTTTT
CATSRDRGYANEKLFF
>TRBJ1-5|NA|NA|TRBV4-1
TGCGCCAGCAGCCAAGAGGGAGGGGCGGGAAATCAGCCCCAGCATTTT
CASSQEGGAGNQPQHF
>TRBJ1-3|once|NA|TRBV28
TGTGCCAGCAGTTTATTTCAGGACTACTCTGGAAACACCATATATTTT
CASSLFQDYSGNTIYF
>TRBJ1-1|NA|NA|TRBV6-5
TGTGCCAGTTCCCAAGGGGGTCAGGTGGCTTTCTTT
CASSQGGQVAFF
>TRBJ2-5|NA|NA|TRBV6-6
TGTGCCAGCAGTTACTTGACTGGGGGCAGGAGGGAGACCCAGTACTTC
CASSYLTGGRRETQYF
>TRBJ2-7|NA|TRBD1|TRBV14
TGTGCCAGCAGCCAACCTGACGACAGGGACTACGAGCAGTACTTC
CASSQPDDRDYEQYF
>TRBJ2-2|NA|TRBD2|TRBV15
TGTGCCACCAGCCAGCGGGAGGGCCGCACCGGGGAGCTGTTTTTT
CATSQREGRTGELFF
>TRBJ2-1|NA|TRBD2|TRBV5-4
TGTGCCAGCACGGGAGCGGGAGTGTCCTACAATGAGCAGTTCTTC
CASTGAGVSYNEQFF
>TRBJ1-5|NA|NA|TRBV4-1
TGCGCCAGCAGCGAGGTCTGGGTTCGCAATCAGCCCCAGCATTTT
CASSEVWVRNQPQHF